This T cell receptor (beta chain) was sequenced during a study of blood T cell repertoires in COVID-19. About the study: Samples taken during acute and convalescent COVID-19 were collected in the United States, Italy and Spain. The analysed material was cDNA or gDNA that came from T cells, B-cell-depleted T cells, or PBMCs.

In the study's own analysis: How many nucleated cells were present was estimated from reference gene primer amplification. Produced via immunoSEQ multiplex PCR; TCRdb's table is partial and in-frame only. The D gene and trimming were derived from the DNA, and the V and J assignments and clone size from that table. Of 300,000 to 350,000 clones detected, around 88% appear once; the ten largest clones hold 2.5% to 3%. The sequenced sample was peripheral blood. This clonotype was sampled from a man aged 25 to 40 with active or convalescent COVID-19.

The DNA for the CDR3 is TGTGCCACCAGCAGAGGACGGGGGACCTACAATGAGCAGTTCTTC. It translates to CATSRGRGTYNEQFF. V is TRBV15 and J is TRBJ2-1; a possible D gene is TRBD2 (6 bases). With 1 base removed from V and 2 bases from J, the gap between germline ends came to 9 bases. The CDR3 extends over 15 amino acids. Germline V CDR1 and CDR2: LNHNV, YYDKDF (reference sequence).